This T cell receptor (beta chain) was captured in a study of response to subunit inactivated influenza vaccine (dated by TCRdb to between 2018 and 2020). Context from the whole study: The study used deep quantitative T cell receptor repertoire profiling to track responses to a trivalent subunit inactivated influenza vaccine. Overall study results and their limits: According to the authors, only a limited number of new T cells may be recruited by each seasonal influenza vaccination.

With respect to this clonotype: This clone's antigen is unknown. No per-base quality is available; no much larger clone lies one base away.

The CDR3 runs 15 amino acids, cysteine and phenylalanine included. Only the CDR3 portion is preserved as DNA: 45 bases, with reading frame beginning at the first base. In the germline V gene, CDR1 corresponds to SGDLS and CDR2 to YYNGEE. Trimming costs V 2 bases and J 3 bases, and their ends lie 11 bases apart. Libraries were prepared through RT-PCR. Sequencing was carried out with an Illumina HiSeq 2500. TCRdb trimmed public reads at Q25 via fastp, called clones via MiXCR and kept in-frame beta chains. Entries are consolidated by CDR3 protein sequence, retaining the most common genes and DNA. A total of hundreds of thousands of distinct CDR3 sequences appear in this sample, roughly 20% of them only once. Under 13% of the sample is taken by the ten largest.

Sequenced here: PBMCs from blood, sampled more than 4 days after vaccination. This TCR was sampled from a man aged 50 or older who received an inactivated influenza vaccine. Donor details come from another sample of the same person, matched by shared clones. This receptor chain uses TRBV9 and TRBJ2-2; the D call is possibly TRBD1 or TRBD2, each sharing 5 bases. The DNA reads as follows: TGTGCCAGCAGCGTCAGGCAGGGAGACACCGGGGAGCTGTTTTTT. It specifies CASSVRQGDTGELFF.